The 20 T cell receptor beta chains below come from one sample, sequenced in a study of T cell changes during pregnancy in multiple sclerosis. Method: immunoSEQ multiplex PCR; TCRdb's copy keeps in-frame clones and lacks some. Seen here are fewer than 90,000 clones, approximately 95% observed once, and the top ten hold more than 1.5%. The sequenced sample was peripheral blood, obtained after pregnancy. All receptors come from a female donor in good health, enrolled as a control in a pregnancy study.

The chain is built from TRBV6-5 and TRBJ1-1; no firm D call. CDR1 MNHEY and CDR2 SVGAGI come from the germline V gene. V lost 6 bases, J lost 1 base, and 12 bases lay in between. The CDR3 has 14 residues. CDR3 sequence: CASSSGLRNTEAFF. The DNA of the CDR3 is TGTGCCAGCAGCTCCGGGTTAAGGAACACTGAAGCTTTCTTT.

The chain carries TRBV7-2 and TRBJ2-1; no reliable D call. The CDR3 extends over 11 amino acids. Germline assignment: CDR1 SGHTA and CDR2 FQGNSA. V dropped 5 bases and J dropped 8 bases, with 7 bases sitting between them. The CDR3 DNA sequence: TGTGCCAGCAGCCTATACGATGAGCAGTTCTTC. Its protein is CASSLYDEQFF.

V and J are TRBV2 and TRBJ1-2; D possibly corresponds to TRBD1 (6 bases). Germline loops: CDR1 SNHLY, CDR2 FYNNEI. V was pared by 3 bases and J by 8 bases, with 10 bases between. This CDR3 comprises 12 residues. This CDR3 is CASSDSGAGYTF. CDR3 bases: TGTGCCAGCAGTGATTCAGGGGCCGGCTACACCTTC.

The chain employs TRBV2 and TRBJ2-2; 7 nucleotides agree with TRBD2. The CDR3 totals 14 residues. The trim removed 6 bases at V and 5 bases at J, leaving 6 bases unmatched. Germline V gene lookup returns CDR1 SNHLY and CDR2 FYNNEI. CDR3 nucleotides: TGTGCCAGCAGGGGTGGTAGCGGGACCGGGGAGCTGTTTTTT. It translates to CASRGGSGTGELFF.

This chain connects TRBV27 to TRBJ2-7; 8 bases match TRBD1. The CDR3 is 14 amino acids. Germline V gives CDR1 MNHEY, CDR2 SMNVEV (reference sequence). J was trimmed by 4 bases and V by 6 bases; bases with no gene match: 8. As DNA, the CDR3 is TGTGCCAGCAGACGGACAGGGTCCCAATACGAGCAGTACTTC. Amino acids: CASRRTGSQYEQYF.

The CDR3 DNA sequence: TGTGCCAGTAGGAGCACGTTACCCGAAAAACTGTTTTTT. This codes for CASRSTLPEKLFF. This chain joins TRBV19 and TRBJ1-4; D call uncertain. V lost 6 bases and J lost 8, with 13 bases in between. The CDR3 consists of 13 residues. Germline CDR1 LNHDA, CDR2 SQIVND (reference sequence).

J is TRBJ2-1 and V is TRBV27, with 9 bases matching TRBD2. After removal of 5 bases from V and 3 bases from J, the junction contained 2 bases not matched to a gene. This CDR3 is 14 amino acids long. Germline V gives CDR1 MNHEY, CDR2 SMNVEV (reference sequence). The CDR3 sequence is CASSVSGGYNEQFF. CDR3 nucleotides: TGTGCCAGCAGTGTTAGCGGGGGCTACAATGAGCAGTTCTTC.

CDR3 DNA: TGCAGTGCTAGTCTAGCTTTCTTT. Translated: CSASLAFF. This chain links TRBV20-1 with TRBJ1-1, with D uncertain. The CDR3 has 8 residues. Trimming shortened V by 3 bases and J by 10 bases, and 3 bases separated the two germline ends. Germline V gene lookup returns CDR1 DFQATT and CDR2 SNEGSKA (reference sequence).

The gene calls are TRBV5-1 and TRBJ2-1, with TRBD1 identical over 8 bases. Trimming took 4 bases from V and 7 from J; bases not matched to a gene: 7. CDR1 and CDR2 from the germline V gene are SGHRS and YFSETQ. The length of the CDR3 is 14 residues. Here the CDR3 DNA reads TGCGCCAGCAGCCCAAGACAGGGGTTGAATGAGCAGTTCTTC. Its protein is CASSPRQGLNEQFF.

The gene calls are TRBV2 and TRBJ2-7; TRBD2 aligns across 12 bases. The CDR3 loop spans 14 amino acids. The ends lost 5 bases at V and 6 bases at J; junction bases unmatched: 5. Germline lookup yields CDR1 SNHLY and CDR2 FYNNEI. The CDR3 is CASSLAGGPGEQYF. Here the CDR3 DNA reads TGTGCCAGCAGTCTAGCGGGAGGGCCTGGCGAGCAGTACTTC. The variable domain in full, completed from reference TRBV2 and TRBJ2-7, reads EPEVTQTPSHQVTQMGQEVILRCVPISNHLYFYWYRQILGQKVEFLVSFYNNEISEKSEIFDDQFSVERPDGSNFTLKIRSTKLEDSAMYFCASSLAGGPGEQYFGPGTRLTVT.

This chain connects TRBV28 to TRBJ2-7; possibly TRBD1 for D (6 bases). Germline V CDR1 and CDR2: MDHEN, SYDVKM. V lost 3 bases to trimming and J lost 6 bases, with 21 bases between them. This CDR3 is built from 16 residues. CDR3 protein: CASSLGSGPRGREQYF. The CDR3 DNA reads TGTGCCAGCAGTTTGGGCTCGGGGCCCAGGGGACGCGAGCAGTACTTC.

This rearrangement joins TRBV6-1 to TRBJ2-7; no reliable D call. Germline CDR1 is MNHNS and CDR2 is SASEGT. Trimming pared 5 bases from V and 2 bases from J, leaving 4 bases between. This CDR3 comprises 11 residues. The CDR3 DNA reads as TGTGCCAGCAGTTCTACCTACGAGCAGTACTTC. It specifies CASSSTYEQYF.

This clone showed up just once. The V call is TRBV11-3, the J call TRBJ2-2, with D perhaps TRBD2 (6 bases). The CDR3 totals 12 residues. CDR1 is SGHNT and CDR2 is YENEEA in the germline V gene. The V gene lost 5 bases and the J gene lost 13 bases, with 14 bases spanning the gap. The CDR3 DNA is TGTGCCAGCAGCCCCCGGGGGAAAGCGCTGTTTTTT. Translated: CASSPRGKALFF.

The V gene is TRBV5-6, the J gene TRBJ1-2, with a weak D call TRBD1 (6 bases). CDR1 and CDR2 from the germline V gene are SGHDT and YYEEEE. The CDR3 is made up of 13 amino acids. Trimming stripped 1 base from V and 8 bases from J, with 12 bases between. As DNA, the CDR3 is TGTGCCAGCAGCTTGTCCAGGGGTGACGGCTACACCTTC. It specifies CASSLSRGDGYTF.

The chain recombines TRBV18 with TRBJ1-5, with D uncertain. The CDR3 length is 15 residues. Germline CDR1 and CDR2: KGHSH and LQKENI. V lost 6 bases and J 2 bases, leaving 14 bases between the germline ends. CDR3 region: CASSEVTGGNQPQHF. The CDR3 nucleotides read TGTGCCAGCTCCGAAGTGACCGGGGGCAATCAGCCCCAGCATTTT.

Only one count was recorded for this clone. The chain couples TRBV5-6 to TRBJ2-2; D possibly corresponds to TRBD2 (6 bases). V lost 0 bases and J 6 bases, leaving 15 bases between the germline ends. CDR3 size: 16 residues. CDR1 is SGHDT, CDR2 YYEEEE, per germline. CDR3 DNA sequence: TGTGCCAGCAGCTTGGCGGGGAGGTCGGGCTCCGGGGAGCTGTTTTTT. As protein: CASSLAGRSGSGELFF.

The CDR3 region is CASSLEVGGVTDTQYF. The CDR3 nucleotides read TGTGCCAGCAGCTTAGAAGTCGGCGGGGTAACAGATACGCAGTATTTT. The chain employs TRBV11-2 and TRBJ2-3; D may be TRBD2 (6 bases). Germline-derived CDR1 and CDR2 are SGHAT and FQNNGV. The germline V and J ends were trimmed by 0 bases and 3 bases, with 13 bases remaining between them. The CDR3 sequence is 16 residues long. The full variable domain, rest sourced from reference TRBV11-2 and TRBJ2-3, is EAGVAQSPRYKIIEKRQSVAFWCNPISGHATLYWYQQILGQGPKLLIQFQNNGVVDDSQLPKDRFSAERLKGVDSTLKIQPAKLEDSAVYLCASSLEVGGVTDTQYFGPGTRLTVL.

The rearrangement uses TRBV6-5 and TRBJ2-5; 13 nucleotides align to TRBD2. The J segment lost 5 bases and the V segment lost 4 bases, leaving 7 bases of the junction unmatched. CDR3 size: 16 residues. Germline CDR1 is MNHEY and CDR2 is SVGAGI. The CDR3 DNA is TGTGCCAGCAGTTTTACTAGCGGGAGGGCCGTGGAGACCCAGTACTTC. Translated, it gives CASSFTSGRAVETQYF.

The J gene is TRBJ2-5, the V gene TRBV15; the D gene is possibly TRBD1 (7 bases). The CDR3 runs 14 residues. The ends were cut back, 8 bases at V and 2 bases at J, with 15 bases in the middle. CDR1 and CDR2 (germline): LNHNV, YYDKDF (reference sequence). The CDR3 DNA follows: TGTGCCACCCGTTCGACAGGGACTCAAGAGACCCAGTACTTC. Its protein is CATRSTGTQETQYF. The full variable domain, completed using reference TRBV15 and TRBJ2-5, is DAMVIQNPRYQVTQFGKPVTLSCSQTLNHNVMYWYQQKSSQAPKLLFHYYDKDFNNEADTPDNFQSRRPNTSFCFLDIRSPGLGDTAMYLCATRSTGTQETQYFGPGTRLLVL.

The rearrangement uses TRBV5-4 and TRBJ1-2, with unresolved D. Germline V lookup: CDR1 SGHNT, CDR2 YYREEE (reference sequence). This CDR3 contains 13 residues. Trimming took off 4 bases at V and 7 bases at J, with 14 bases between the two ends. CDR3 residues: CASSRLGSGGYTF. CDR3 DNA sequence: TGTGCCAGCAGCCGATTGGGAAGCGGTGGCTACACCTTC.